These 6 T cell receptor beta chains came from one sample sequenced in a study of memory CD4+ T cells and cytomegalovirus serostatus. Profiling relied on immunoSEQ multiplex PCR, and the TCRdb table lists in-frame clones only, not all of them. The sample comprises just under 95,000 clones, 80% of which are singletons, and about 3.6% rests with the top ten. Single viable CD3+CD4+CD8-CD45RO+ cells were sorted as the memory CD4+ T cells. The sample comprised memory CD4+ T cells from blood. The receptor source for this set is an adult in good health and CMV-seropositive.

V and J are TRBV6-5 and TRBJ2-7; D remains ambiguous. CDR3 length: 16 amino acids. V gave up 0 bases and J gave up 1 base, with 13 bases separating them. Per germline, CDR1 MNHEY and CDR2 SVGAGI. The CDR3 bases are TGTGCCAGCAGTTACTCGAAGGGTGGCGATTCCTACGAGCAGTACTTC. It specifies CASSYSKGGDSYEQYF.

This clone was seen only a few times. CDR3 nucleotide sequence: TGTGCCAGCAGCCCAGGGGGCGGGAGGGCCTTGGGGGAGACCCAGTACTTC. It encodes CASSPGGGRALGETQYF. The chain is built from TRBV9 and TRBJ2-5; a weak D match, TRBD2 (9 bases). The CDR3 extends over 17 amino acids. CDR1 SGDLS and CDR2 YYNGEE come from the germline V gene. Trimming shortened V by 4 bases and J by 5 bases, and 24 bases separated the two germline ends.

The rearrangement joins TRBV4-3 to TRBJ1-5, with D maybe TRBD1 (5 bases). CDR1 is LGHNA and CDR2 is YSLEER in the germline V gene. The germline V and J ends were trimmed by 5 bases and 6 bases, with 14 bases remaining between them. CDR3 length: 14 residues. The CDR3 sequence: CASSLSGDGQPQHF. CDR3 nucleotides: TGCGCCAGCAGCTTATCGGGGGATGGTCAGCCCCAGCATTTT.

The CDR3: CSVGGTGANVLTF. DNA of the CDR3: TGCAGCGTTGGGGGGACTGGGGCCAACGTCCTGACTTTC. The V call is TRBV29-1, the J call TRBJ2-6, with D perhaps TRBD1 or TRBD2 (5 bases each). The V gene lost 4 bases and the J gene lost 2 bases, with 6 bases spanning the gap. CDR1 and CDR2 (germline): SQVTM, ANQGSEA. CDR3 length: 13 amino acids.

The rearrangement uses TRBV7-2 and TRBJ1-1, with 7 bases that match TRBD1. The CDR3 is made up of 14 amino acids. V gave up 4 bases and J gave up 3 bases; unmatched junction bases: 5. CDR1 is SGHTA and CDR2 is FQGNSA in the germline V gene. CDR3 nucleotide sequence: TGTGCCAGCAGCTCCCAGGGGGGGTACACTGAAGCTTTCTTT. Its translation: CASSSQGGYTEAFF.

This chain connects TRBV19 to TRBJ1-5; 9 bases align to TRBD1. The CDR3 has 14 residues. Germline trimming cut 4 bases from V and 10 bases from J; bases unmatched to any gene: 8. CDR1 is LNHDA, CDR2 SQIVND, per germline (reference sequence). CDR3 nucleotides: TGTGCCAGTAGTACCGGGACAGGGTTCTCACCCCAGCATTTT. It codes for CASSTGTGFSPQHF.